This T cell receptor beta chain was sequenced in a study of blood T cell repertoires in COVID-19. The wider study: Sites in the United States, Italy and Spain provided acute and convalescent COVID-19 samples. PBMCs, B-cell-depleted T cells, or T cells were the source of the cDNA or gDNA that made up the material.

In the authors' methods: Cell counts per sample came from amplifying reference gene primers. Data came from immunoSEQ multiplex PCR; TCRdb stores just in-frame clones and leaves some out. V and J calls and clone size follow that table, whereas D and trimming were derived from the DNA. Seen here are some 150,000 clones, about 83% observed once, and the top ten hold approximately 4%. The J segment lost 3 bases and the V segment lost 11 bases, leaving 4 bases of the junction unmatched. Germline V gives CDR1 SNHLY, CDR2 FYNNEI. There are 12 residues in the CDR3. The chain joins TRBV2 to TRBJ1-1, with TRBD1 matching over 9 bases. The specimen was peripheral blood. The origin of this receptor is a man aged 18 to 30 with active or convalescent COVID-19. CDR3 protein: CAYRGQYTEAFF. The CDR3 nucleotides read TGTGCCTACAGGGGGCAGTACACTGAAGCTTTCTTT. Combining the CDR3 with reference TRBV2 and TRBJ1-1 gives the whole variable domain EPEVTQTPSHQVTQMGQEVILRCVPISNHLYFYWYRQILGQKVEFLVSFYNNEISEKSEIFDDQFSVERPDGSNFTLKIRSTKLEDSAMYFCAYRGQYTEAFFGQGTRLTVV.